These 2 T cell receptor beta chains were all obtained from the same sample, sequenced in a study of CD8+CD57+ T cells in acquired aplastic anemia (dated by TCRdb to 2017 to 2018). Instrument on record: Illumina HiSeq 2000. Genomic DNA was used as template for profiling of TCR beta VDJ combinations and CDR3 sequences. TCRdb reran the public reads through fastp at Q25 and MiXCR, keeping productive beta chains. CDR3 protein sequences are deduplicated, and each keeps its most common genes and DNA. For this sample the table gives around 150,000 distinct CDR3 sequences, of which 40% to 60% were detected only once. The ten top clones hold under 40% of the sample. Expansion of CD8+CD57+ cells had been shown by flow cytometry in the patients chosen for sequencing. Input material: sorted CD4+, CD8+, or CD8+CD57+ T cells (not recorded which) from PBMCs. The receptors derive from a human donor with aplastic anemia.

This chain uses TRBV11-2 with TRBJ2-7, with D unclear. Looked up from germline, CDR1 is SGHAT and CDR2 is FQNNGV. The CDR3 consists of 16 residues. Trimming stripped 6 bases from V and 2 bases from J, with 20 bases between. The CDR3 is CASSVPPATYAYEQYF. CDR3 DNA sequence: TGTGCCAGCAGTGTCCCCCCGGCCACGTACGCCTACGAGCAGTACTTC. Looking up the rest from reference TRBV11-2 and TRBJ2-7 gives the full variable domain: EAGVAQSPRYKIIEKRQSVAFWCNPISGHATLYWYQQILGQGPKLLIQFQNNGVVDDSQLPKDRFSAERLKGVDSTLKIQPAKLEDSAVYLCASSVPPATYAYEQYFGPGTRLTVT.

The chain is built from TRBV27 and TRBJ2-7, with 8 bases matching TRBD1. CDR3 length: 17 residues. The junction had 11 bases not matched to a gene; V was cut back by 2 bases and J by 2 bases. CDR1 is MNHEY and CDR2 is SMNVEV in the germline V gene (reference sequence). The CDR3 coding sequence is TGTGCCAGCAGTTTAGTTCGTGGGCAGGGGGCTACCTACGAGCAGTACTTC. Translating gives CASSLVRGQGATYEQYF.